This TCR beta chain was found in a study of spatial heterogeneity in lung cancer. Study results and caveats: Tumoral mutation counts were tracked by counts of expanded intratumoral alpha and beta TCRs.

In its sample, this clonotype is medium-sized. Its antigen is as yet unknown. MiXCR, run by TCRdb on the 5' RACE reads, gives a single entry per CDR3 protein. Of about 2,500 distinct CDR3 sequences listed, about 5.5% are singletons. Trimming removed 2 bases at V and 5 bases at J, with 10 bases between. The length of the CDR3 is 15 residues. Germline V CDR1 and CDR2: MNHEY, SVGAGI. Described time point: sample taken at primary tumor resection. Sequencing was performed on whole RNA extracted from tumor and nontumor lung tissue, or from frozen PBMC, and the material was left unsorted. V gene TRBV6-5 combines with J gene TRBJ1-6; D is ambiguous. The TCR originated in a male donor with early-stage non-small cell lung cancer. The input for sequencing was lung tumor tissue, taken at surgery. CDR3 coding DNA: TGTGCCAGCAGTTACGGTGTCCAGAATAATTCACCCCTCCACTTT. Amino acids: CASSYGVQNNSPLHF.